This TCR beta chain was recovered during a study of cytomegalovirus exposure and HLA in healthy donors. Broader study findings: Relative to the approximately 680-donor mean, N-insertions were reportedly fewer in an Asian-associated ancestry cluster in a later analysis. Some TCR beta chains (around 160 of them) were listed as cytomegalovirus-associated. Across donors, most TCRs were seen rarely, yet some public ones were widespread.

This clone was counted between two and nine times. Its cognate antigen is unknown. Germline V gene sequence: CDR1 MNHNY, CDR2 SVGAGI (reference sequence). J was trimmed by 6 bases and V by 8 bases; bases with no gene match: 10. The CDR3 runs to 14 residues. It was with 60 Vbeta and 13 Jbeta primers that the PCR ran. Here immunoSEQ multiplex PCR was the method, and the copy in TCRdb shows in-frame clones only, minus some. The sample carries 150,000 to 200,000 clones, 81% recorded once. The sequenced sample was PBMCs. The receptor comes from a man aged 18 to 29 in good health and CMV-seronegative. The V and J genes are TRBV6-6 and TRBJ2-7, with 10 positions matching TRBD1. CDR3 bases: TGTGCCAGCCGTCCCCCCGGGACAGGGGCCGAGCAGTACTTC. It translates to CASRPPGTGAEQYF.